These 20 T cell receptor beta chains were all obtained from the same sample, sequenced in a study of blood T cell repertoires in COVID-19. Using immunoSEQ multiplex PCR, the repertoire was profiled, and TCRdb retains in-frame clones only, with some absent. This sample has hundreds of thousands of clones, with roughly 90% found just once. The sequenced sample consisted of PBMCs or T cells enriched from blood (not recorded which). These receptor sequences come from a man in his 60s who had recovered from COVID-19.

The V call is TRBV5-6, the J call TRBJ2-7, with TRBD2 matching over 12 bases. CDR1 is SGHDT and CDR2 is YYEEEE in the germline V gene. The CDR3 has 15 amino acids. The V segment lost 4 bases and the J segment 5 bases; nucleotides outside the gene matches: 7. The CDR3 DNA reads TGTGCCAGCAGCCTGACTAGCGGGAGAATCCACGAGCAGTACTTC. It encodes CASSLTSGRIHEQYF.

The genes are TRBV7-6 and TRBJ2-5; possible D gene TRBD1, 6 bases. Germline V CDR1 and CDR2: SGHVS, FNYEAQ. Trimming cost V 4 bases and J 5 bases, with 11 bases left between them. CDR3 size: 13 residues. In nucleotides, the CDR3 is TGTGCCAGCAGCTCAGGACAGTTGGAGACCCAGTACTTC. It is translated as CASSSGQLETQYF.

The chain couples TRBV28 to TRBJ1-2; 10 bases fit TRBD1. CDR1 MDHEN and CDR2 SYDVKM come from the germline V gene. The length of the CDR3 is 14 residues. V was clipped by 5 bases and J by 7 bases; unmatched bases: 7. This CDR3 reads CASSRDRGGGGYTF. Here the CDR3 DNA reads TGTGCCAGCAGTCGGGACAGGGGAGGAGGTGGCTACACCTTC.

The V and J genes are TRBV7-9 and TRBJ1-2; 9 nucleotides agree with TRBD1. The trim removed 5 bases at V and 7 bases at J, leaving 8 bases unmatched. This CDR3 is built from 14 residues. CDR1 is SEHNR, CDR2 FQNEAQ, per germline (reference sequence). The CDR3 nucleotides are TGTGCCAGCAGCCCCGGGACAGGGACGGGTGGCTACACCTTC. Amino acids: CASSPGTGTGGYTF.

The chain couples TRBV28 to TRBJ1-2; no definite D call. V lost 5 bases to trimming and J lost 4 bases, with 11 bases between them. Germline lookup yields CDR1 MDHEN and CDR2 SYDVKM. The CDR3 has 13 amino acids. CDR3 region: CASSLTLGYGYTF. The CDR3 DNA reads TGTGCCAGCAGTCTTACCCTCGGCTATGGCTACACCTTC.

The rearrangement uses TRBV28 and TRBJ1-1; the match to TRBD1 covers 8 bases. After removal of 6 bases from V and 4 bases from J, the junction contained 4 bases not matched to a gene. CDR1 is MDHEN, CDR2 SYDVKM, per germline. The CDR3 runs to 13 residues. The CDR3 here is CASRDRVATEAFF. The CDR3 DNA sequence: TGTGCCAGCAGGGACAGGGTCGCCACTGAAGCTTTCTTT.

The chain employs TRBV2 and TRBJ2-1; tentative D call: TRBD2 (5 bases). This CDR3 region has 12 residues. Germline loops: CDR1 SNHLY, CDR2 FYNNEI. V was clipped by 0 bases and J by 13 bases, with 10 bases between them. The CDR3 region is CASSEASDFQFF. DNA for the CDR3: TGTGCCAGCAGTGAAGCTTCGGACTTTCAGTTCTTC. Using reference TRBV2 and TRBJ2-1 for the parts outside the CDR3, the full variable domain is EPEVTQTPSHQVTQMGQEVILRCVPISNHLYFYWYRQILGQKVEFLVSFYNNEISEKSEIFDDQFSVERPDGSNFTLKIRSTKLEDSAMYFCASSEASDFQFFGPGTRLTVL.

The chain combines TRBV18 with TRBJ2-1, with D possibly matching TRBD1 (5 bases). This CDR3 is built from 16 residues. Germline V gene lookup returns CDR1 KGHSH and CDR2 LQKENI. V lost 1 base and J lost 5, with 15 bases in between. The CDR3 loop reads CASSPQGPSLDNEQFF. Here the CDR3 DNA reads TGTGCCAGCTCACCACAGGGGCCGTCCCTAGACAATGAGCAGTTCTTC.

The rearrangement uses TRBV10-3 and TRBJ2-7; 8 positions agree with TRBD1. CDR1 is ENHRY and CDR2 is SYGVKD in the germline V gene. The CDR3 is 15 residues long. V dropped 6 bases and J dropped 3; count of bases not matched to a gene: 10. For the CDR3, the DNA is TGTGCCATCAGACCACAGGGGGAGAGTGGCTACGAGCAGTACTTC. Amino acids: CAIRPQGESGYEQYF.

CDR3 amino acids: CASNSRQGVEYNSPLHF. In DNA, the CDR3 is TGTGCCAGCAATTCCCGACAGGGGGTGGAATATAATTCACCCCTCCACTTT. This chain links TRBV27 with TRBJ1-6, with TRBD1 matching 9 bases. Per germline, CDR1 MNHEY and CDR2 SMNVEV (reference sequence). The CDR3 has 17 amino acids. Unmatched junction bases numbered 11, after V lost 7 bases and J lost 4 bases.

In this sample, this clone turned up once. V gene TRBV6-1 combines with J gene TRBJ1-5; perhaps TRBD1 as D (5 bases). Trimming pared 3 bases from V and 3 bases from J, leaving 12 bases between. The CDR3 totals 15 residues. Per germline, CDR1 MNHNS and CDR2 SASEGT. Written as DNA, the CDR3 is TGTGCCAGCAGTGAGATTTGGGGGGTCAATCAGCCCCAGCATTTT. This encodes CASSEIWGVNQPQHF.

For the CDR3, the DNA is TGCAGCGTTGTGCCGGCAGGGGGCCGTCGAGAGACCCAGTACTTC. Translated, it gives CSVVPAGGRRETQYF. The chain joins TRBV29-1 to TRBJ2-5, with TRBD1 identical over 8 bases. Germline V gives CDR1 SQVTM, CDR2 ANQGSEA. Trimming at V came to 4 bases and at J to 4 bases, leaving 11 bases not matched to a gene. This CDR3 region has 15 residues.

V gene TRBV2 combines with J gene TRBJ1-2; D is unresolved. This CDR3 region has 13 residues. Trimming shortened V by 10 bases and J by 3 bases, and 15 bases separated the two germline ends. In germline, CDR1 is SNHLY, CDR2 FYNNEI. The CDR3 spells CATGLGWYYGYTF. The DNA of the CDR3 is TGTGCCACCGGACTCGGATGGTACTATGGCTACACCTTC.

The rearrangement uses TRBV11-2 and TRBJ1-4, with D possibly matching TRBD1 (5 bases). This CDR3 comprises 12 residues. Germline V lookup: CDR1 SGHAT, CDR2 FQNNGV. Deletions cut 8 bases from V and 3 bases from J, with 7 bases between. The CDR3, as DNA: TGTGCCAGCGGCAGGGCTAATGAAAAACTGTTTTTT. This translates into CASGRANEKLFF.

The chain couples TRBV19 to TRBJ2-2; possibly TRBD2 for D (6 bases). This CDR3 region has 16 residues. The V end lost 0 bases, the J end lost 0 bases, and 8 bases lay between the germline ends. Germline V lookup: CDR1 LNHDA, CDR2 SQIVND (reference sequence). The DNA of the CDR3 is TGTGCCAGTAGTATAGAGGGGGACTCGAACACCGGGGAGCTGTTTTTT. As protein: CASSIEGDSNTGELFF. The full variable domain, rest sourced from reference TRBV19 and TRBJ2-2, is DGGITQSPKYLFRKEGQNVTLSCEQNLNHDAMYWYRQDPGQGLRLIYYSQIVNDFQKGDIAEGYSVSREKKESFPLTVTSAQKNPTAFYLCASSIEGDSNTGELFFGEGSRLTVL.

This sequence joins TRBV9 and TRBJ2-1; D unclear. Trimming stripped 0 bases from V and 3 bases from J, with 10 bases between. Germline CDR1 and CDR2: SGDLS and YYNGEE. This CDR3 has 15 amino acids. The CDR3 spells CASSVEAQSYNEQFF. The CDR3, as DNA: TGTGCCAGCAGCGTAGAGGCACAGAGCTACAATGAGCAGTTCTTC.

V is TRBV10-3 and J is TRBJ2-7; the match to TRBD2 covers 9 bases. Germline V gene sequence: CDR1 ENHRY, CDR2 SYGVKD. The trim removed 5 bases at V and 2 bases at J, leaving 7 bases unmatched. This CDR3 comprises 15 residues. The CDR3 here is CAISKDLAGTYEQYF. The DNA of the CDR3 is TGTGCCATCAGTAAAGATCTAGCGGGGACCTACGAGCAGTACTTC.

This chain links TRBV10-1 with TRBJ2-1; 8 bases fit TRBD1. V was clipped by 2 bases and J by 8 bases; unmatched bases: 8. The CDR3 contains 15 residues. Germline V gene lookup returns CDR1 WNHNN and CDR2 SYGVQD (reference sequence). The CDR3 here is CASSEGSGGFDEQFF. The DNA for the CDR3 is TGCGCCAGCAGTGAGGGGTCAGGGGGCTTCGATGAGCAGTTCTTC.

The rearrangement uses TRBV5-1 and TRBJ2-3, with TRBD2 matching 15 bases. Per the germline V gene, CDR1 is SGHRS and CDR2 is YFSETQ. This CDR3 comprises 16 residues. Trimming at V came to 0 bases and at J to 7 bases, leaving 3 bases not matched to a gene. CDR3 sequence: CASSLGTSGRENTQYF. CDR3 nucleotides: TGCGCCAGCAGCTTGGGGACTAGCGGGAGGGAGAATACGCAGTATTTT.

The V call is TRBV28, the J call TRBJ2-1; 10 bases fit TRBD2. The CDR3 sequence is 14 residues long. V dropped 5 bases and J dropped 7; count of bases not matched to a gene: 5. Germline V gene sequence: CDR1 MDHEN, CDR2 SYDVKM. CDR3 DNA: TGTGCCAGCAGTCGAGCGGGGGGGGTGAATGAGCAGTTCTTC. This sequence encodes CASSRAGGVNEQFF. Drawing the rest from reference TRBV28 and TRBJ2-1, the complete variable domain is DVKVTQSSRYLVKRTGEKVFLECVQDMDHENMFWYRQDPGLGLRLIYFSYDVKMKEKGDIPEGYSVSREKKERFSLILESASTNQTSMYLCASSRAGGVNEQFFGPGTRLTVL.